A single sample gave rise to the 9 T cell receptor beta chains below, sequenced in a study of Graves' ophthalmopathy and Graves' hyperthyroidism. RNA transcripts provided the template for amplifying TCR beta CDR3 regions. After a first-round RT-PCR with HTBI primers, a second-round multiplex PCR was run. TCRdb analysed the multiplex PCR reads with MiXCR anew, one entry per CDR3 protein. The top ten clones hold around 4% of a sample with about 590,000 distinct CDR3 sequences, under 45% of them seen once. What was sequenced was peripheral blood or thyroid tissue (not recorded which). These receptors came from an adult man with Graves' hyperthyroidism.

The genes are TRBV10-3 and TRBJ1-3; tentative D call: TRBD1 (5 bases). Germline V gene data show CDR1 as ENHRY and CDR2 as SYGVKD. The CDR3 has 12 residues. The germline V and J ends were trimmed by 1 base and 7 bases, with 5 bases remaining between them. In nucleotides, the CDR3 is TGTGCCATCAGTGAGTGGGGCAACACCATATATTTT. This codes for CAISEWGNTIYF.

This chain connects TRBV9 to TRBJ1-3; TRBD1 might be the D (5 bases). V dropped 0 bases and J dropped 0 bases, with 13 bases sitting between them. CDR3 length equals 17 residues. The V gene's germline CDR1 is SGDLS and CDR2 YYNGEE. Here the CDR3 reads CASSVVPGTPSGNTIYF. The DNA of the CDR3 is TGTGCCAGCAGCGTAGTCCCAGGGACTCCCTCTGGAAACACCATATATTTT. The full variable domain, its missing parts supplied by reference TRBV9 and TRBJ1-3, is DSGVTQTPKHLITATGQRVTLRCSPRSGDLSVYWYQQSLDQGLQFLIQYYNGEERAKGNILERFSAQQFPDLHSELNLSSLELGDSALYFCASSVVPGTPSGNTIYFGEGSWLTVV.

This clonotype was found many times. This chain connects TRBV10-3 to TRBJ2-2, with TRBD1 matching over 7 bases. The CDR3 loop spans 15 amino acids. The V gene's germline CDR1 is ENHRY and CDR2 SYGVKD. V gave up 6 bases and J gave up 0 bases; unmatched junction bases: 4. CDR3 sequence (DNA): TGTGCCATCAGCCGGGACAGCGCGAACACCGGGGAGCTGTTTTTT. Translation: CAISRDSANTGELFF.

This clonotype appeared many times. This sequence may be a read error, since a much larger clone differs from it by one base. The CDR3, as DNA: TGCAGCGTTCTGAAAGGCGAGACCCAGCACTTC. It codes for CSVLKGETQHF. This chain connects TRBV29-1 to TRBJ2-5, with D unclear. The germline gives CDR1 SQVTM, CDR2 ANQGSEA. There are 11 residues in the CDR3.

The chain's CDR3 is CASGLTGGRSEQYF. The CDR3 bases are TGTGCCAGCGGACTTACTGGCGGGAGAAGTGAGCAGTACTTC. The chain is built from TRBV6-5 and TRBJ2-7, with TRBD2 matching over 7 bases. The CDR3 is 14 residues long. J was trimmed by 7 bases and V by 8 bases; bases with no gene match: 14. Germline V CDR1 and CDR2: MNHEY, SVGAGI.

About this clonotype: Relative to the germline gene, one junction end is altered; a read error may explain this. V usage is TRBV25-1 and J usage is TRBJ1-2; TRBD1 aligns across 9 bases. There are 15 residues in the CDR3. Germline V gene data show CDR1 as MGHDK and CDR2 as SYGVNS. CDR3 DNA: TGCGCCAGCAGCAACCAACAGGGGGCGGTCTATGGCTACACCTTC. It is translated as CASSNQQGAVYGYTF.

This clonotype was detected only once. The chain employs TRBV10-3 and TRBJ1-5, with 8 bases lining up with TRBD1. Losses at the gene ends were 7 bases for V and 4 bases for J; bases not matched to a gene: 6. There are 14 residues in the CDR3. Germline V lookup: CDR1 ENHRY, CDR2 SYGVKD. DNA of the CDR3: TGTGCCATCAAGGAGACAGGGGAAAATCAGCCCCAGCATTTT. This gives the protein CAIKETGENQPQHF.

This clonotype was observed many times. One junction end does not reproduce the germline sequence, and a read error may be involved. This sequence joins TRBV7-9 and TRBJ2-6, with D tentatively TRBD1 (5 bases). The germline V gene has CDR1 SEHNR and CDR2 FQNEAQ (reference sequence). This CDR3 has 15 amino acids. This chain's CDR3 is CASSQVRSGANVLTF. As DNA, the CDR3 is TGTGCCAGCAGCCAGGTCAGGTCTGGGGCCAACGTCCTCACTTTC.

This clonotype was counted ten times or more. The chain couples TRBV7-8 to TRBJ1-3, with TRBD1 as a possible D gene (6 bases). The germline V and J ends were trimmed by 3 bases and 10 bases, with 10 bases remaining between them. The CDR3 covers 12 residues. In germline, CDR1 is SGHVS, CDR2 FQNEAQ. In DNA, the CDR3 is TGTGCCAGCAGCTTTGGAGGGGGTACCATATATTTT. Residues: CASSFGGGTIYF. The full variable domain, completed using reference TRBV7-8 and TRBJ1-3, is GAGVSQSPRYKVAKRGQDVALRCDPISGHVSLFWYQQALGQGPEFLTYFQNEAQLDKSGLPSDRFFAERPEGSVSTLKIQRTQQEDSAVYLCASSFGGGTIYFGEGSWLTVV.